The source of this T cell receptor beta chain is a study of T cell responses to AZD1222 COVID-19 vaccine (dated by TCRdb to the early 2020s). For the wider study: AZD1222 recipients whose second dose came at about 4 weeks and those whose second dose came at about 12 weeks were combined into one group, since spike-specific TCR depth and breadth did not differ between the two schedules. TCR sequencing covered roughly 230 trial participants: nearly 210 given two doses of AZD1222 and some 25 given two doses of MenACWY control vaccine. Trial participants were enrolled by age into subgroups of 18-55, 56-69 and 70-plus years, and around 150, 29 and 61 TCR-sequenced participants, respectively, were included in these subgroups. Findings and caveats that apply to the study as a whole: Conclusions about previously exposed vaccinees are limited, since just five or six AZD1222 recipients were seropositive for SARS-CoV-2 at baseline. Participants were mostly white British and included more females than males, and it was suggested by the authors that clonal diversity may have been underestimated. A significant rise in spike-specific TCR breadth and depth was observed after two AZD1222 doses relative to day 0 and relative to MenACWY recipients. Because no day 14 peak-response samples were available, repertoires were characterized only after the peak T cell response. In the small 56-69-year group, the increase in depth fell short of significance, most likely because of low power. Nearly half of unique spike-specific TCRs reportedly recognized epitopes outside regions mutated in the B.1.351 and B.1.1.7 variants. The vaccine-associated CD4 TCRs covered the entire spike protein, and the dominant responses fell in regions 160-218 and 743-854.

The sample's time point label is to be understood as: baseline before first vaccination. Samples from vaccinated people were obtained from the UK trials COV001 and COV002, which included a single-blind randomized controlled phase 2/3 trial of AZD1222 (ChAdOx1 nCoV-19) in healthy adults. For TCRbeta chain sequencing, PBMC samples from trial participants were taken at day 0 and at day 28 after the second dose. In regard to this clone: The specificity of this receptor is unknown. The record has no base qualities; no much larger clone is one base away.

Trimming leaves V shorter by 5 bases and J shorter by 10 bases, with the junction holding 8 bases beyond the gene matches. The CDR3 starts with the cysteine, ends with the phenylalanine, and has 14 residues. Only CDR3 DNA is held: 42 bases, read in frame from base 1. CDR1 is given as LNHNV and CDR2 as YYDKDF, both from the germline V gene (reference sequence). The CDR3 regions of human TCRbeta chains were analyzed by immunosequencing. As for the original processing: Repertoire TCRs were checked for matches against a reference library of SARS-CoV-2-specific TCRs that had been generated using the MIRA antigen-specificity platform. Breadth was defined as the fraction of unique TCRs that were SARS-CoV-2-associated. Depth was defined as the fraction of total T cells that were SARS-CoV-2-associated. Using the MIRA data, each spike-specific TCR was assigned both to the spike region to which the TCR was reactive and to a CD4 or CD8 class. Log10-transformed breadth and depth values were compared by one-way ANOVA with Sidak's multiple comparisons tests. Here the immuneACCESS table is served through TCRdb, limited to in-frame sequences with V and J called. Missing clones are a known gap in these copies; in checked studies unresolved V genes cover under half, and the rest lacks a known reason. V and J calls and clone size are given by that table; D and trimming were obtained from the DNA. The sample table lists over 100,000 clones, over 90% of them with a count of one. The ten top clones hold about 5% of the sample.

The material was peripheral blood, obtained on day 0 of AZD1222 vaccination. This receptor was identified in an adult in good health. The sequence is built from TRBV15 and TRBJ1-6; 7 bases in the middle match TRBD1. Here is the DNA: TGTGCCACCAGCGGACACAGGGGTGGATCACCCCTCCACTTT. This codes for CATSGHRGGSPLHF.